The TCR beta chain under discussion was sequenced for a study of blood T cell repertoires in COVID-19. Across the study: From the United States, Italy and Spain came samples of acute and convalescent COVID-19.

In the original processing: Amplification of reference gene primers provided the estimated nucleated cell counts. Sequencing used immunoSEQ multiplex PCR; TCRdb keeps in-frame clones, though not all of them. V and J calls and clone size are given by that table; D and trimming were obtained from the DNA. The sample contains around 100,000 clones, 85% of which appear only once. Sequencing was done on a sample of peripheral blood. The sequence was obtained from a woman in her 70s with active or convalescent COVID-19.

The CDR3 sequence: CASSEQLNYGYTF. The CDR3 region has the DNA TGTGCCAGCAGTGAACAGTTAAACTATGGCTACACCTTC. This chain uses TRBV2 with TRBJ1-2; D unclear. The V gene lost 2 bases and the J gene lost 2 bases, with 6 bases spanning the gap. Per the germline V gene, CDR1 is SNHLY and CDR2 is FYNNEI. The CDR3 is 13 amino acids.